One TCR beta chain is described in this entry. The assay was immunoSEQ multiplex PCR, and TCRdb's table has in-frame clones only and misses some. The table shows 40,000 to 55,000 clones, with 80% to 95% occurring only once. This specimen comes from a study of T cell changes during pregnancy in multiple sclerosis. Per germline, CDR1 SGHVS and CDR2 FQNEAQ. V was shortened by 1 base and J by 2 bases, with 9 bases between the two germline ends. CDR3 length equals 14 residues. The source is a female donor with multiple sclerosis, enrolled in a pregnancy study. Material: CD4+ T cells from peripheral blood mononuclear cells, obtained in the second trimester of pregnancy. This rearrangement joins TRBV7-8 to TRBJ2-7; tentative D call: TRBD1 (5 bases). This CDR3 reads CASSLGGSPYEQYF. The CDR3, as DNA: TGTGCCAGCAGCTTAGGGGGCTCCCCCTACGAGCAGTACTTC. Variable domain in full (rest from reference TRBV7-8 and TRBJ2-7): GAGVSQSPRYKVAKRGQDVALRCDPISGHVSLFWYQQALGQGPEFLTYFQNEAQLDKSGLPSDRFFAERPEGSVSTLKIQRTQQEDSAVYLCASSLGGSPYEQYFGPGTRLTVT.